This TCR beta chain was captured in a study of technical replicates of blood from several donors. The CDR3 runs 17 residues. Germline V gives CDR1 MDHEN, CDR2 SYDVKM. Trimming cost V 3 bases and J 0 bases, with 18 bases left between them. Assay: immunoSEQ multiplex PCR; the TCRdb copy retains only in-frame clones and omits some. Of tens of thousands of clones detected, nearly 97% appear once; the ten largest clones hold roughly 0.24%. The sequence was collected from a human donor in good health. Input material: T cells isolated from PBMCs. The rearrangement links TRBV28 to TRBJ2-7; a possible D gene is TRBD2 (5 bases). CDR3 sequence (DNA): TGTGCCAGCAGTTTCAGCGGACCGGCCTCATTCTCCTACGAGCAGTACTTC. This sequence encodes CASSFSGPASFSYEQYF.